The rows below give T cell receptor beta chains drawn from one sample of a study of T cells in tuberculosis. Clones were read by immunoSEQ multiplex PCR, and TCRdb kept only the in-frame ones, dropping some. The sample holds over 25,000 clones, about 92% seen once. The sample in question was PBMCs, obtained at tuberculosis diagnosis. The receptors here all came from an adult with tuberculosis. Some clones in this sample may be carry-over from other donors' samples. Both conserved end residues are part of each CDR3. The D gene is left open where the match is weak. Clone size is not always given. Where it is, it says once, few, many or a class for expanded clones.

cdr3_aa: CASSLGQAPHNEQFF
cdr3_nt: TGTGCCAGCAGCCTGGGACAGGCCCCCCACAATGAGCAGTTCTTC
j_call: TRBJ2-1
d_call: TRBD1
clone_size: .
v_call: TRBV6-5

cdr3_aa: CASSAETGGIGGYTF
cdr3_nt: TGTGCCAGCAGCGCAGAGACAGGGGGTATCGGTGGCTACACCTTC
j_call: TRBJ1-2
d_call: TRBD1
clone_size: .
v_call: TRBV9

cdr3_aa: CASNTAGGRSGELFF
cdr3_nt: TGTGCCAGCAATACAGCGGGGGGGCGGTCCGGGGAGCTGTTTTTT
j_call: TRBJ2-2
d_call: TRBD2
clone_size: .
v_call: TRBV2

cdr3_aa: CASSALAGELFF
cdr3_nt: TGTGCCAGCAGCGCCTTAGCCGGGGAGCTGTTTTTT
j_call: TRBJ2-2
d_call: .
clone_size: .
v_call: TRBV7-2

cdr3_aa: CASSRLAGDVYEQFF
cdr3_nt: TGTGCCAGCAGCCGACTAGCGGGGGATGTGTATGAGCAGTTCTTC
j_call: TRBJ2-1
d_call: TRBD2
clone_size: once
v_call: TRBV9

cdr3_aa: CSASQDEQFF
cdr3_nt: TGCAGTGCCTCGCAGGATGAGCAGTTCTTC
j_call: TRBJ2-1
d_call: .
clone_size: .
v_call: TRBV20-1

cdr3_aa: CAIRIQGPSAPLHF
cdr3_nt: TGTGCCATCAGGATACAGGGCCCCTCAGCACCCCTCCACTTT
j_call: TRBJ1-6
d_call: .
clone_size: .
v_call: TRBV10-3

cdr3_aa: CASSSTGAAGYGYTF
cdr3_nt: TGTGCCAGCAGCTCCACAGGGGCCGCGGGGTATGGCTACACCTTC
j_call: TRBJ1-2
d_call: TRBD1
clone_size: once
v_call: TRBV5-5

cdr3_aa: CASSSRTGPTYEQYF
cdr3_nt: TGTGCCAGCAGCTCCCGGACAGGTCCCACCTACGAGCAGTACTTC
j_call: TRBJ2-7
d_call: TRBD1
clone_size: .
v_call: TRBV7-2

cdr3_aa: CASSLGLAGSTDTQYF
cdr3_nt: TGTGCCAGCAGCCTAGGACTAGCGGGAAGCACAGATACGCAGTATTTT
j_call: TRBJ2-3
d_call: TRBD2
clone_size: .
v_call: TRBV5-8

cdr3_aa: CASRRSGHTDTQYF
cdr3_nt: TGTGCCAGCAGGAGGTCGGGACACACAGATACGCAGTATTTT
j_call: TRBJ2-3
d_call: .
clone_size: .
v_call: TRBV6-5

cdr3_aa: CSVGRVNTEAFF
cdr3_nt: TGCAGCGTTGGACGGGTGAACACTGAAGCTTTCTTT
j_call: TRBJ1-1
d_call: .
clone_size: .
v_call: TRBV29-1

cdr3_aa: CASSPQEDQPQHF
cdr3_nt: TGTGCCAGCTCACCTCAGGAAGATCAGCCCCAGCATTTT
j_call: TRBJ1-5
d_call: .
clone_size: .
v_call: TRBV18

cdr3_aa: CASTLKGQAYEQYF
cdr3_nt: TGTGCCAGCACCCTAAAGGGACAGGCCTACGAGCAGTACTTC
j_call: TRBJ2-7
d_call: TRBD1
clone_size: .
v_call: TRBV2

cdr3_aa: CASSQVGSGVRDTQYF
cdr3_nt: TGCGCCAGCAGCCAAGTGGGTAGCGGCGTCCGAGATACGCAGTATTTT
j_call: TRBJ2-3
d_call: .
clone_size: .
v_call: TRBV4-1

cdr3_aa: CASTHTSETDTQYF
cdr3_nt: TGTGCCAGCACTCATACTAGCGAAACAGATACGCAGTATTTT
j_call: TRBJ2-3
d_call: TRBD2
clone_size: .
v_call: TRBV2

cdr3_aa: CASSPVAQGWVNTEAFF
cdr3_nt: TGTGCCAGCTCACCAGTAGCCCAGGGGTGGGTGAACACTGAAGCTTTCTTT
j_call: TRBJ1-1
d_call: .
clone_size: .
v_call: TRBV18

cdr3_aa: CRTGDKNIQYF
cdr3_nt: TGTAGGACAGGGGACAAAAACATTCAGTACTTC
j_call: TRBJ2-4
d_call: TRBD1
clone_size: .
v_call: TRBV6-1

cdr3_aa: CASSLTGAGDYEQYF
cdr3_nt: TGTGCCAGCAGCTTGACTGGAGCGGGGGACTACGAGCAGTACTTC
j_call: TRBJ2-7
d_call: TRBD2
clone_size: .
v_call: TRBV5-4

cdr3_aa: CASMVGGWSEQFF
cdr3_nt: TGTGCCAGCATGGTGGGGGGATGGAGTGAGCAGTTCTTC
j_call: TRBJ2-1
d_call: .
clone_size: .
v_call: TRBV2

cdr3_aa: CASSEAGRNYGYTF
cdr3_nt: TGTGCCAGCAGTGAAGCGGGCAGGAACTATGGCTACACCTTC
j_call: TRBJ1-2
d_call: .
clone_size: .
v_call: TRBV6-1

cdr3_aa: CANYSRGAGTQYF
cdr3_nt: TGCGCCAACTATTCCCGGGGGGCCGGTACGCAGTATTTT
j_call: TRBJ2-3
d_call: .
clone_size: .
v_call: TRBV10-1

cdr3_aa: CASSLGPYGQGEAGELFF
cdr3_nt: TGTGCCAGCAGCTTAGGGCCCTACGGACAGGGGGAGGCCGGGGAGCTGTTTTTT
j_call: TRBJ2-2
d_call: TRBD1
clone_size: .
v_call: TRBV7-6

cdr3_aa: CASSIDHSSPGTDTQYF
cdr3_nt: TGTGCCAGTAGTATAGATCACTCGAGTCCTGGCACAGATACGCAGTATTTT
j_call: TRBJ2-3
d_call: .
clone_size: .
v_call: TRBV19

cdr3_aa: CASRPSTGAEQYF
cdr3_nt: TGTGCCAGCAGACCTTCGACAGGGGCCGAGCAGTACTTC
j_call: TRBJ2-7
d_call: TRBD1
clone_size: .
v_call: TRBV6-5

cdr3_aa: CASISFGWTGTEAFF
cdr3_nt: TGTGCCAGCATAAGCTTCGGGTGGACTGGCACTGAAGCTTTCTTT
j_call: TRBJ1-1
d_call: .
clone_size: .
v_call: TRBV25-1

cdr3_aa: CASSTSNQPQHF
cdr3_nt: TGTGCCAGTAGTACTTCCAATCAGCCCCAGCATTTT
j_call: TRBJ1-5
d_call: .
clone_size: .
v_call: TRBV19

cdr3_aa: CASSPGTMGGTQYF
cdr3_nt: TGTGCCAGCAGCCCTGGGACTATGGGAGGTACGCAGTATTTT
j_call: TRBJ2-3
d_call: TRBD2
clone_size: once
v_call: TRBV5-6

cdr3_aa: CSVEGQKNTEAFF
cdr3_nt: TGCAGCGTTGAGGGACAAAAGAACACTGAAGCTTTCTTT
j_call: TRBJ1-1
d_call: .
clone_size: once
v_call: TRBV29-1

cdr3_aa: CASSLAITDRGSYEQYF
cdr3_nt: TGTGCCAGCAGCTTAGCGATCACGGACAGAGGGTCCTACGAGCAGTACTTC
j_call: TRBJ2-7
d_call: .
clone_size: .
v_call: TRBV7-9

cdr3_aa: CASGRGLYEQYF
cdr3_nt: TGTGCCAGTGGTAGGGGACTCTACGAGCAGTACTTC
j_call: TRBJ2-7
d_call: .
clone_size: .
v_call: TRBV19

cdr3_aa: CASSLLGTGDNSPLHF
cdr3_nt: TGTGCCAGCAGCTTACTAGGGACAGGTGATAATTCACCCCTCCACTTT
j_call: TRBJ1-6
d_call: TRBD1
clone_size: .
v_call: TRBV7-8

cdr3_aa: CASSPSGRATYEQYF
cdr3_nt: TGTGCCAGCAGCCCGAGCGGGAGGGCGACTTACGAGCAGTACTTC
j_call: TRBJ2-7
d_call: TRBD2
clone_size: .
v_call: TRBV7-9

cdr3_aa: CASSLALSMELYF
cdr3_nt: TGTGCCAGCAGCTTGGCCCTTAGTATGGAGCTATATTTT
j_call: TRBJ2-3
d_call: .
clone_size: .
v_call: TRBV5-5

cdr3_aa: CASSQARTGARNTEAFF
cdr3_nt: TGTGCCAGCAGCCAAGCTCGGACAGGGGCACGGAACACTGAAGCTTTCTTT
j_call: TRBJ1-1
d_call: TRBD1
clone_size: .
v_call: TRBV14

cdr3_aa: CAWRGQGAAFF
cdr3_nt: TGTGCCTGGAGGGGACAGGGGGCGGCTTTCTTT
j_call: TRBJ1-1
d_call: TRBD1
clone_size: .
v_call: TRBV30

cdr3_aa: CASSVVPGNYGYTF
cdr3_nt: TGTGCCAGCAGCGTAGTCCCAGGGAACTATGGCTACACCTTC
j_call: TRBJ1-2
d_call: .
clone_size: .
v_call: TRBV9